This is a list of T cell receptor beta chains from one sample in a study of cytomegalovirus exposure and HLA in healthy donors. Profiling relied on immunoSEQ multiplex PCR, and the TCRdb table lists in-frame clones only, not all of them. The sample lists some 80,000 clones, 90% to 95% occurring once. Sample: PBMCs. These receptors all come from a woman between 18 and 30 years old in good health and CMV-seronegative. Each CDR3 is given with its conserved first and last residue. D genes are given only for firm matches. For some rows the clone size is stated as once, few or many, or as a class when expanded; others skip it.

V gene	clone size	J gene	D gene	CDR3 DNA	CDR3 protein
TRBV5-4	NA	TRBJ2-7	TRBD2	TGTGCCAGCAGCTCCGGACTAGACCACGGTCTTCGAGAAGAGCAGTACTTC	CASSSGLDHGLREEQYF
TRBV7-9	NA	TRBJ1-1	NA	TGTGCCAGCAGCCCTCTAAGTACTGAAGCTTTCTTT	CASSPLSTEAFF
TRBV7-2	NA	TRBJ2-5	NA	TGTGCCAGCAGGAGGAGCGGGCTTTACCAAGAGACCCAGTACTTC	CASRRSGLYQETQYF
TRBV5-1	NA	TRBJ2-7	TRBD1	TGCGCCAGCAGTTACGGACAGGGCGCCTACGAGCAGTACTTC	CASSYGQGAYEQYF
TRBV4-3	NA	TRBJ2-7	NA	TGCGCCAGCAGCCAACAGAATTACTACGAGCAGTACTTC	CASSQQNYYEQYF
TRBV6-4	NA	TRBJ2-3	TRBD2	TGTGCCAGCAGCCCCGAGGAGCGGGAGTGGAATACGCAGTATTTT	CASSPEEREWNTQYF
TRBV7-2	NA	TRBJ2-3	NA	TGTGCCAGCAGCTCCTACACAGATACGCAGTATTTT	CASSSYTDTQYF
TRBV25-1	NA	TRBJ2-3	NA	TGTGCCAGCATAAGGGAGCTTAGCACAGATACGCAGTATTTT	CASIRELSTDTQYF
TRBV27	NA	TRBJ2-5	NA	TGTGCCAGCAGTTTAAGCGCTAGCGCCGAAGAGACCCAGTACTTC	CASSLSASAEETQYF
TRBV23-1	NA	TRBJ2-5	NA	TGCGCCAGCAGTCAAATCCTCACAGGGTCTCGCGCCGGTGAGACCCAGTACTTC	CASSQILTGSRAGETQYF
TRBV7-2	NA	TRBJ1-2	NA	TGTGCCAGCAGCTTAGAACAGGGAGGGGGCTACACCTTC	CASSLEQGGGYTF
TRBV7-8	NA	TRBJ2-1	TRBD1	TGTGCCAGCAAACCCCGCTCCGGGACAGCCTACAATGAGCAGTTCTTC	CASKPRSGTAYNEQFF
TRBV13	NA	TRBJ1-5	TRBD1	TGTGCCAGCAGCCCCGACAGGGGGCAGCCCCAGCATTTT	CASSPDRGQPQHF
TRBV5-1	once	TRBJ1-2	TRBD1	TGCGCCAGCAGCTTGGCAGGGGGACCAGGGATGGGTGGCTACACCTTC	CASSLAGGPGMGGYTF